This section outlines one TCR beta chain sequence together with its context. What it recognizes is unknown. Next came a second PCR, run for about 6 to 12 cycles, which used a sample-barcoded 5' primer along with a J-beta primer mix. Every cDNA molecule carried a tag from a template-switch adaptor bearing 12 random nucleotides. MiXCR, run by TCRdb on the 5' RACE reads, gives a single entry per CDR3 protein. The sample carries roughly 860,000 distinct CDR3 sequences, roughly 60% recorded once. This entry belongs to a study of blood T cells in healthy people across ages. Study-wide results and limits: Diversity was estimated from one million T cells, and these estimates were considered underestimates. The study could not conclusively compare naive and antigen-experienced cells, given its unsorted PBMCs.

Drawing of peripheral blood yielded ten milliliters from each donor. The origin of this receptor is a man aged 25-45 years in good health. The sample consisted of blood.

DNA for the CDR3: TGTGCCAGCAGGTCGCGGGGCTCTGAAGCTTTCTTT. Translation: CASRSRGSEAFF. This rearrangement joins TRBV6-2 or TRBV6-3 to TRBJ1-1, with D maybe TRBD1 (5 bases). Germline values: CDR1 MNHEY, CDR2 SVGEGT. This CDR3 comprises 12 residues. Trimming cost V 6 bases and J 6 bases, with 11 bases left between them.